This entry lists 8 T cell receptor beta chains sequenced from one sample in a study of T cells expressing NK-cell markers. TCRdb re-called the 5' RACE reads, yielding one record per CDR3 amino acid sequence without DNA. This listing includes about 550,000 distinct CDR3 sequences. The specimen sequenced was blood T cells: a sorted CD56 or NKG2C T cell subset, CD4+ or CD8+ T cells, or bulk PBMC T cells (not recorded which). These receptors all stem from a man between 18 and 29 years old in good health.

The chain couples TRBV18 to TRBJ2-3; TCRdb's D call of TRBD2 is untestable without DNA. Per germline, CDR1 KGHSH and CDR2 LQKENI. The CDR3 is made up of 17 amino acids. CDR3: CASSPLIAGGRTDTQYF.

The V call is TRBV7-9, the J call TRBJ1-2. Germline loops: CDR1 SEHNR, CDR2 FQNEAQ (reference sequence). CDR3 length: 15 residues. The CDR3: CASSLAADKNYGYTF.

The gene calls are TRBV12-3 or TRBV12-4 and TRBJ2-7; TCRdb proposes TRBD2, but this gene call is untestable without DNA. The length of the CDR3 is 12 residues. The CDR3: CASSRALYEQYF.

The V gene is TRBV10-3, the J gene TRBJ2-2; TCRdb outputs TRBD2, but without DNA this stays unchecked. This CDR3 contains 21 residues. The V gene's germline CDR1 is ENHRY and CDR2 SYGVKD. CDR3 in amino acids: CAISESRQGLAGRRGTGELFF.

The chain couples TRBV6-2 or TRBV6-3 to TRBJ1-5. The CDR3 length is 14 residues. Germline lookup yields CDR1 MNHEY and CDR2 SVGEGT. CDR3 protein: CASALTLGNQPQHF.

This chain's CDR3 is CASSSGTGQGVEEQFF. The chain recombines TRBV5-1 with TRBJ2-1; TCRdb names TRBD1, which stays unverified in the absence of DNA. Germline values: CDR1 SGHRS, CDR2 YFSETQ. CDR3 length equals 16 residues.

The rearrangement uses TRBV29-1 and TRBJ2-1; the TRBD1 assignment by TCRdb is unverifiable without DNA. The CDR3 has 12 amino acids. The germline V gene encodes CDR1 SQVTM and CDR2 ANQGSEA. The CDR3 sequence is CSVGGGYNEQFF.

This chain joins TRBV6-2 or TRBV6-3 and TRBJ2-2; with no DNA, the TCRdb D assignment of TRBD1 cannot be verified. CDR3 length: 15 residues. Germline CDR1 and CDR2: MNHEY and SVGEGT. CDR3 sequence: CASSYTGGASGELFF.